This TCR beta chain appears in the sequencing data of a study of blood T cell repertoires in COVID-19. Some clones are missing from TCRdb's copy, which holds only in-frame ones; the method was immunoSEQ multiplex PCR. The sample has a few hundred thousand clones; around 88% are singletons. Germline loops: CDR1 SGHRS, CDR2 YFSETQ. V was trimmed by 1 base and J by 9 bases, leaving 11 bases between them. The CDR3 totals 13 residues. The receptor comes from a woman in her forties or fifties with acute or convalescent COVID-19. The chain recombines TRBV5-1 with TRBJ2-4; tentative D call: TRBD1 (5 bases). Source material: peripheral blood. CDR3 in DNA: TGCGCCAGCAGCTTGAGTAGGGGTGGCATTCAGTACTTC. Translated: CASSLSRGGIQYF.